The clone carrying this T cell receptor beta chain showed up just a few times. Antigen: not known. These data originate in a study of human T cells and chemical hapten exposure. Study-wide context: TCR yields per sample varied, mainly owing to small pooled library volume differences.

Unique molecular identifiers were attached to individual cDNA molecules within the library. TCRdb independently ran MiXCR on the 5' RACE reads; one entry per CDR3 protein. This table has approximately 140,000 distinct CDR3 sequences, about 4% appearing once. Points from the study as a whole: High-frequency TCRs, those above 1 in 1000, stayed the same after DPC sensitization.

Whole blood, unfractionated, served as the material for total RNA extraction. V gave up 3 bases and J gave up 5 bases; unmatched junction bases: 13. This CDR3 spans 18 amino acids. Germline loops: CDR1 LGHDT, CDR2 YNNKEL (reference sequence). The chain couples TRBV3-1 to TRBJ1-6, with 7 bases identical to TRBD1. This sequence originates from a female donor in good health. CDR3 protein: CASSQVIGTAIHNSPLHF. The CDR3 DNA reads TGTGCCAGCAGCCAGGTTATCGGGACAGCTATACATAATTCACCCCTCCACTTT. The entire variable domain, with the rest obtained from reference TRBV3-1 and TRBJ1-6, is as follows: DTAVSQTPKYLVTQMGNDKSIKCEQNLGHDTMYWYKQDSKKFLKIMFSYNNKELIINETVPNRFSPKSPDKAHLNLHINSLELGDSAVYFCASSQVIGTAIHNSPLHFGNGTRLTVT.